The sequence of this TCR beta chain was determined in a study of glioma-infiltrating T cells after dendritic cell vaccination. In the study overall: Treatment, given 2003 to 2012, was autologous tumor lysate-pulsed dendritic cell vaccination.

TCRdb's table, derived via immunoSEQ multiplex PCR, lists solely in-frame clones and lacks some. This sample has approximately 22,000 clones, with 70% to 80% found just once. CDR3 length equals 11 residues. V was trimmed by 0 bases and J by 11 bases, leaving 6 bases between them. Germline loops: CDR1 SGHKS, CDR2 YYEKEE (reference sequence). Isocitrate dehydrogenase mutation was absent in all glioblastoma patients. Specimen: blood, collected before dendritic cell vaccination. This chain links TRBV5-5 with TRBJ1-5; D is unclear. The origin of this receptor is a human donor with glioblastoma. The CDR3 DNA sequence: TGTGCCAGCAGCTTGGTGCGGTCCCAGCATTTT. Encoded protein: CASSLVRSQHF.